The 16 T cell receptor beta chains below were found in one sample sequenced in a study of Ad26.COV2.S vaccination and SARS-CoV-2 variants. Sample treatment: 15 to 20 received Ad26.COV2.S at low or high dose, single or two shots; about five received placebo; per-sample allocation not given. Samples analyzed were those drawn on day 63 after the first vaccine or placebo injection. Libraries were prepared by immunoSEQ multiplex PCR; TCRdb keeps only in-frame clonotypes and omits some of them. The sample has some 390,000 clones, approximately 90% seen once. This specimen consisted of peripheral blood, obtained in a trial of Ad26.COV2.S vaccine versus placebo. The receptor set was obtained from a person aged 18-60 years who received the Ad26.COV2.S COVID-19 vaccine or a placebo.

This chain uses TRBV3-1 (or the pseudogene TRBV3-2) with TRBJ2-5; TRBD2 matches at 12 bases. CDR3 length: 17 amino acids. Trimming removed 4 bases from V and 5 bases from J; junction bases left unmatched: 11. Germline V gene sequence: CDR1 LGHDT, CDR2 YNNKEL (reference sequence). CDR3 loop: CASSPLAGGSLAETQYF. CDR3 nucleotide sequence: TGTGCCAGCAGCCCCCTAGCGGGGGGGTCCCTTGCGGAGACCCAGTACTTC.

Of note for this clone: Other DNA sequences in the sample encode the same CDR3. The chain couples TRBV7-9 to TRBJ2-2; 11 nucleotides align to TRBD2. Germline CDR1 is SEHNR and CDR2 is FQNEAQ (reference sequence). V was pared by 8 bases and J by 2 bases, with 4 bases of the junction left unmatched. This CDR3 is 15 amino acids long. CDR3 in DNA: TGTGCCAGCTCCCTAGCGGGGGGAAACACCGGGGAGCTGTTTTTT. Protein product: CASSLAGGNTGELFF.

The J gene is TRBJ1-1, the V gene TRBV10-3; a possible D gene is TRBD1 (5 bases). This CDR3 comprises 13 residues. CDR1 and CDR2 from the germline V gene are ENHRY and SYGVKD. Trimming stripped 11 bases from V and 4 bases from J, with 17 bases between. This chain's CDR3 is CAGWQGGGTEAFF. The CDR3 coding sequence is TGTGCCGGGTGGCAGGGTGGGGGCACTGAAGCTTTCTTT.

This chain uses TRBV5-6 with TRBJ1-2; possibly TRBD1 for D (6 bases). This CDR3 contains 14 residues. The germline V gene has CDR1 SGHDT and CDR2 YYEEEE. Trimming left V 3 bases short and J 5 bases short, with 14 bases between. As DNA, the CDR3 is TGTGCCAGCAGCTCGCCTACAGGGTCTTATGGCTACACCTTC. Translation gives CASSSPTGSYGYTF.

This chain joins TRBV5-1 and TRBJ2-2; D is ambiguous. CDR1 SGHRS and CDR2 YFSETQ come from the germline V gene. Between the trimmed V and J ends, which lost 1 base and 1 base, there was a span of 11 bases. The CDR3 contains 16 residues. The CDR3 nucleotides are TGCGCCAGCAGCTTGCAACATAGCAGGAACACCGGGGAGCTGTTTTTT. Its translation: CASSLQHSRNTGELFF. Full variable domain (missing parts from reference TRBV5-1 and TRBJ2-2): KAGVTQTPRYLIKTRGQQVTLSCSPISGHRSVSWYQQTPGQGLQFLFEYFSETQRNKGNFPGRFSGRQFSNSRSEMNVSTLELGDSALYLCASSLQHSRNTGELFFGEGSRLTVL.

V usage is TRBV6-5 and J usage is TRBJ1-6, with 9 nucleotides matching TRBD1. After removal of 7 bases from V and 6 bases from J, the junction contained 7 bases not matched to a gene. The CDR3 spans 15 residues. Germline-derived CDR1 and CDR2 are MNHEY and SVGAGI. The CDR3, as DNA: TGTGCCAGCAAAGTGGTGACAGGGGGTAATTCACCCCTCCACTTT. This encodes CASKVVTGGNSPLHF.

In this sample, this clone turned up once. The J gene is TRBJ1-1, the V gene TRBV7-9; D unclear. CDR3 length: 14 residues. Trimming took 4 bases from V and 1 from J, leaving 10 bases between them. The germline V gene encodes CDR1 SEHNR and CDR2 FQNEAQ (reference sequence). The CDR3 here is CASSSPDGNTEAFF. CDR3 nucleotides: TGTGCCAGCAGCTCACCCGACGGGAACACTGAAGCTTTCTTT.

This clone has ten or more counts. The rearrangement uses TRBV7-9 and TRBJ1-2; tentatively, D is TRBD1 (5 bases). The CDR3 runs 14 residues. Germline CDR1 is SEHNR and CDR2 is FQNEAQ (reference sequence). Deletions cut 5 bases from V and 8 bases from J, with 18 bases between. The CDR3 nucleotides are TGTGCCAGCAGCCCTGCCTCAACTAGGACAGGCTACACCTTC. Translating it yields CASSPASTRTGYTF.

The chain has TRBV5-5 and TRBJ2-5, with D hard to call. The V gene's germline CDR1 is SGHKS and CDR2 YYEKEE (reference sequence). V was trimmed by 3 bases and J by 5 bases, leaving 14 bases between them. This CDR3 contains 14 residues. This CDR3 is CASSWMSRVETQYF. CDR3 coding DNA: TGTGCCAGCAGCTGGATGTCTCGGGTGGAGACCCAGTACTTC.

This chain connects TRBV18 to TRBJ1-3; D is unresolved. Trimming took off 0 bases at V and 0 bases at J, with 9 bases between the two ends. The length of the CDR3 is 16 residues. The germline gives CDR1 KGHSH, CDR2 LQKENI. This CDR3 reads CASSPPALLSGNTIYF. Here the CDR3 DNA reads TGTGCCAGCTCACCACCGGCGCTTCTCTCTGGAAACACCATATATTTT.

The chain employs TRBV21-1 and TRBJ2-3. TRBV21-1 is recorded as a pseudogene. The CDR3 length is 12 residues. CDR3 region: CASSLGPPTRYF. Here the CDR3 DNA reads TGTGCCAGCAGCCTGGGACCCCCGACACGGTATTTT.

The CDR3 here is CASSLAGIHEQYF. In DNA form, the CDR3 reads TGTGCCAGCAGTTTAGCAGGGATACACGAGCAGTACTTC. V usage is TRBV12-3 or TRBV12-4 and J usage is TRBJ2-7; no definite D call. V was cut by 0 bases and J by 5 bases, with 8 bases left in between. The CDR3 is 13 amino acids.

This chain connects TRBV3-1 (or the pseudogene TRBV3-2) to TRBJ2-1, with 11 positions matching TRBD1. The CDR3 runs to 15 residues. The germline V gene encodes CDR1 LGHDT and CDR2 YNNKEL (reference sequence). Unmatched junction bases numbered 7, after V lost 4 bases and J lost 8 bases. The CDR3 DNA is TGTGCCAGCAGCCCCCGGGACAGGGGGGTAGATGAGCAGTTCTTC. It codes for CASSPRDRGVDEQFF.

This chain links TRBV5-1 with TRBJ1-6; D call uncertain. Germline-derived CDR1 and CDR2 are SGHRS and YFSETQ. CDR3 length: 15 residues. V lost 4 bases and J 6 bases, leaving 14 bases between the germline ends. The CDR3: CASSLGIQSNSPLHF. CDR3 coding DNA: TGCGCCAGCAGCCTAGGGATCCAGAGTAATTCACCCCTCCACTTT.

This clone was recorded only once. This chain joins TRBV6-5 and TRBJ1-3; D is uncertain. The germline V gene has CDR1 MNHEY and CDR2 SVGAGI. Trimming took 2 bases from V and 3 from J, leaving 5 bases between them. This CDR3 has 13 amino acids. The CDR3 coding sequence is TGTGCCAGCAGTTACCTGGATGGAAACACCATATATTTT. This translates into CASSYLDGNTIYF.

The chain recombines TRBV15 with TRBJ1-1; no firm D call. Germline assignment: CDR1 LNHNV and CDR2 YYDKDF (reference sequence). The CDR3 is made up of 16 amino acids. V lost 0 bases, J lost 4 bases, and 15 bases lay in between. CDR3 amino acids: CATSRDGDMWGTEAFF. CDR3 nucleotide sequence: TGTGCCACCAGCAGAGATGGTGATATGTGGGGCACTGAAGCTTTCTTT.